This TCR beta chain was recovered during a study of T-cell reconstitution after alpha-beta-depleted transplantation in children. Study observations and caveats: Among T cells one year after transplant, newly produced cells accounted for most counts and diversity. In patients about two months after transplant, alpha-beta T cells reportedly arose from several hundred expanded graft clones.

This clonotype was seen repeatedly, ten times or more. Its antigen is unknown. The CDR3 has 15 amino acids. CDR1 is LGHNA and CDR2 is YNFKEQ in the germline V gene. With V trimmed by 3 bases and J by 2 bases, 5 bases remained unmatched. Preparing the TCRbeta library involved the use of unique molecular identifiers. MiXCR, run by TCRdb on the PCR reads, gives a single entry per CDR3 protein. The data hold some 300,000 distinct CDR3 sequences, with about a tenth observed a single time. The origin of this receptor is a boy under two years old with acute myeloid leukemia, due to receive a stem cell transplant. The genes are TRBV4-2 and TRBJ2-3; 7 nucleotides align to TRBD2. Sequencing used PBMCs, obtained before TCRalphabeta/CD19-depleted stem cell transplant. The CDR3 DNA follows: TGTGCCAGCAGCCACGCCGGGACTACCACAGATACGCAGTATTTT. It is translated as CASSHAGTTTDTQYF.